A single sample gave rise to the 7 T cell receptor beta chains below, sequenced in a study of CD8+ T cells in alopecia areata. The treatment denotes: oral pan-JAK inhibitor, 5-10 mg twice daily. Extracted from the samples, RNA was reverse transcribed into cDNA to serve as the sequencing template. TCRdb's copy holds only in-frame clones and misses some; the assay was immunoSEQ multiplex PCR. Of 180,000 or so clones in the sample, 55% to 75% are singletons; the top ten hold about 5.5%. Sequencing used CD4+ T cells sorted from blood, obtained at week 24, from a patient treated with tofacitinib. All receptors come from a human donor with alopecia areata.

The gene calls are TRBV30 and TRBJ2-7; either TRBD1 or TRBD2 may fit D (5 bases each). This CDR3 has 15 amino acids. V lost 2 bases to trimming and J lost 0 bases, with 14 bases between them. Germline CDR1 is GTSNPN and CDR2 is SVGIG (reference sequence). The CDR3 nucleotides are TGTGCCTGGAGTTCGGGGCGGACCCTCTCCTACGAGCAGTACTTC. It yields the protein CAWSSGRTLSYEQYF.

The table lists this clone with a few counts. The chain carries TRBV6-5 and TRBJ1-5; 9 bases fit TRBD1. The CDR3 totals 14 residues. Germline V gives CDR1 MNHEY, CDR2 SVGAGI. V lost 5 bases, J lost 4 bases, and 3 bases stayed unmatched. Written as DNA, the CDR3 is TGTGCCAGCAGTGCACAGGGGGCGAATCAGCCCCAGCATTTT. It yields the protein CASSAQGANQPQHF.

In its sample, this clone was seen a few times. The chain recombines TRBV28 with TRBJ1-1; D gene uncertain. Germline V CDR1 and CDR2: MDHEN, SYDVKM. The CDR3 is 12 amino acids. Deletions cut 2 bases from V and 1 base from J, with 2 bases between. In DNA form, the CDR3 reads TGTGCCAGCAGTTTACCGAACACTGAAGCTTTCTTT. It codes for CASSLPNTEAFF.

This clone was counted a few times. This CDR3 is CASSQVKGDYHEQYF. The DNA of the CDR3 is TGCGCCAGCAGCCAAGTAAAAGGAGACTACCACGAGCAGTACTTC. The gene calls are TRBV4-3 and TRBJ2-7; perhaps TRBD2 as D (5 bases). The germline V gene encodes CDR1 LGHNA and CDR2 YSLEER. The CDR3 extends over 15 amino acids. V dropped 1 base and J dropped 5 bases, with 15 bases sitting between them.

This clone has just a few counts. V is TRBV28 and J is TRBJ2-7, with 10 nucleotides matching TRBD2. This CDR3 is built from 14 residues. Losses at the gene ends were 7 bases for V and 3 bases for J; bases not matched to a gene: 6. Germline V gene sequence: CDR1 MDHEN, CDR2 SYDVKM. As DNA, the CDR3 is TGTGCCAGCAACCTAGCGGGAGTAAGCTACGAGCAGTACTTC. Translation: CASNLAGVSYEQYF.

This clone occurred a few times. V usage is TRBV18 and J usage is TRBJ2-1; D unresolved. Germline CDR1 is KGHSH and CDR2 is LQKENI. The CDR3 runs to 16 residues. V lost 0 bases to trimming and J lost 1 base, with 10 bases between them. CDR3 nucleotides: TGTGCCAGCTCACCACCGTTGGGCGTATCCTACAATGAGCAGTTCTTC. Its protein is CASSPPLGVSYNEQFF.

This clone was detected only once. The chain uses TRBV5-1 and TRBJ2-1; TRBD2 matches 9 bases. Germline values: CDR1 SGHRS, CDR2 YFSETQ. J lost 7 bases, V lost 5 bases, and 10 bases had no gene match. CDR3 length: 15 residues. For the CDR3, the DNA is TGCGCCAGCAGTTTGACTAGCGGCCTTTTGAATGAGCAGTTCTTC. Its protein product is CASSLTSGLLNEQFF. Full variable domain (outside the CDR3, taken from reference TRBV5-1 and TRBJ2-1): KAGVTQTPRYLIKTRGQQVTLSCSPISGHRSVSWYQQTPGQGLQFLFEYFSETQRNKGNFPGRFSGRQFSNSRSEMNVSTLELGDSALYLCASSLTSGLLNEQFFGPGTRLTVL.